Each of the 22 T cell receptor beta chains below was sequenced from the same sample in a study of response to subunit inactivated influenza vaccine. TCRdb independently ran MiXCR on the RT-PCR reads; one entry per CDR3 protein. There are fewer than 650,000 distinct CDR3 sequences in the sample; approximately 12% occur only once, and roughly 14% lies in the top ten. The sequences come from PBMCs from blood, collected 45 days after vaccination. The receptors shown here come from a man in his forties or fifties who received an inactivated influenza vaccine.

This clonotype was seen only a few times. The J gene is TRBJ1-5, the V gene TRBV6-1; D unresolved. The CDR3 covers 13 residues. The germline V gene has CDR1 MNHNS and CDR2 SASEGT. With 6 bases removed from V and 0 bases from J, the gap between germline ends came to 6 bases. CDR3 nucleotides: TGTGCCAGCAGGACTACTAGCAATCAGCCCCAGCATTTT. This sequence encodes CASRTTSNQPQHF.

In this sample, this clonotype turned up a few times. The rearrangement links TRBV6-2 or TRBV6-3 to TRBJ2-1; no clear D. V lost 0 bases and J lost 6, with 21 bases in between. The germline CDR1 and CDR2 sequences are MNHEY and SVGEGT. The CDR3 sequence is 18 residues long. The CDR3 loop reads CASSYSIGRGIMGNEQFF. DNA of the CDR3: TGTGCCAGCAGTTACTCGATAGGACGAGGAATAATGGGCAATGAGCAGTTCTTC.

This clonotype was detected a few times. The DNA for the CDR3 is TGTGCCAGCAGCTTAGCTCACGGGGCGGCCTCTGGGGCCAACGTCCTGACTTTC. Amino acids: CASSLAHGAASGANVLTF. The chain combines TRBV11-1 with TRBJ2-6; D tentatively fits TRBD1 or TRBD2 (5 bases each). Germline-derived CDR1 and CDR2 are SGHAT and FQDESV (reference sequence). Trimming cost V 0 bases and J 0 bases, with 12 bases left between them. The CDR3 runs 18 residues.

This clonotype showed up just a few times. V gene TRBV11-2 combines with J gene TRBJ2-1, with 13 bases matching TRBD2. CDR1 is SGHAT and CDR2 is FQNNGV in the germline V gene. After removal of 3 bases from V and 7 bases from J, the junction contained 9 bases not matched to a gene. The CDR3 covers 17 residues. The CDR3 protein is CASSLELAGGPRNEQFF. The CDR3, as DNA: TGTGCCAGCAGCTTGGAACTAGCGGGAGGGCCGAGAAATGAGCAGTTCTTC.

A single count supports this clonotype. The rearrangement links TRBV27 to TRBJ2-3; D not resolved. Trimming removed 3 bases at V and 0 bases at J, with 7 bases between. CDR1 and CDR2 (germline): MNHEY, SMNVEV (reference sequence). The CDR3 has 14 residues. The CDR3: CASSFGVSTDTQYF. The CDR3, as DNA: TGTGCCAGCAGTTTTGGTGTGAGCACAGATACGCAGTATTTT.

The genes are TRBV7-9 and TRBJ2-2; possible D gene TRBD2, 7 bases. This CDR3 is built from 15 residues. The germline V gene has CDR1 SEHNR and CDR2 FQNEAQ (reference sequence). The V and J ends lost 6 bases and 2 bases respectively, with 13 bases between them. This chain's CDR3 is CASRPAGHNTGELFF. The CDR3 DNA reads as TGTGCCAGCAGACCAGCGGGACACAACACCGGGGAGCTGTTTTTT.

The rearrangement uses TRBV4-1 and TRBJ2-3, with 7 bases identical to TRBD2. Trimming cost V 4 bases and J 2 bases; bases outside gene matches: 6. This CDR3 contains 15 residues. Germline CDR1 reads MGHRA; CDR2 reads YSYEKL. The CDR3 nucleotides are TGCGCCAGCAGCCCCCTAGGGACTATCACAGATACGCAGTATTTT. This gives the protein CASSPLGTITDTQYF.

This clonotype turned up a few times. The chain combines TRBV5-5 with TRBJ1-2, with D perhaps matching TRBD1 (5 bases). The V end was cut by 2 bases, the J end by 8 bases, with 16 bases between. The CDR3 has 14 residues. The germline V gene encodes CDR1 SGHKS and CDR2 YYEKEE (reference sequence). The CDR3 sequence: CASSFEGQLGGYTF. CDR3 nucleotides: TGTGCCAGCAGCTTTGAGGGGCAGTTGGGCGGCTACACCTTC.

This clonotype was counted many times. V and J are TRBV20-1 and TRBJ2-2, with a weak D call TRBD1 (6 bases). V was cut by 1 base and J by 2 bases, with 8 bases left in between. Per germline, CDR1 DFQATT and CDR2 SNEGSKA (reference sequence). The CDR3 contains 14 residues. The chain's CDR3 is CSARGRGNTGELFF. The CDR3 region has the DNA TGCAGTGCTAGAGGCAGGGGCAACACCGGGGAGCTGTTTTTT.

The V and J genes are TRBV12-3 or TRBV12-4 and TRBJ2-2, with 7 bases identical to TRBD1. Trimming took 4 bases from V and 0 from J; bases not matched to a gene: 5. CDR3 size: 16 residues. CDR3 DNA: TGTGCCAGCAGTTCAGGGGGATCGGCGAACACCGGGGAGCTGTTTTTT. Its translation is CASSSGGSANTGELFF.

Only a few counts were recorded for this clonotype. The chain employs TRBV20-1 and TRBJ2-3; D uncertain. V lost 6 bases, J lost 1 base, and 17 bases lay in between. This CDR3 is 15 amino acids long. Germline-derived CDR1 and CDR2 are DFQATT and SNEGSKA (reference sequence). CDR3 coding DNA: TGCAGTGCCCCACTGCCGTTCTCGGGCACAGATACGCAGTATTTT. It yields the protein CSAPLPFSGTDTQYF.

V and J are TRBV5-1 and TRBJ1-1; D uncertain. Germline assignment: CDR1 SGHRS and CDR2 YFSETQ. V was shortened by 2 bases and J by 0 bases, with 14 bases between the two germline ends. The CDR3 sequence is 16 residues long. In DNA, the CDR3 is TGCGCCAGCAGCTTCGGCCCGGCCACTTTGAACACTGAAGCTTTCTTT. This encodes CASSFGPATLNTEAFF.

The CDR3 loop reads CSASTLGGGRYEQYF. CDR3 DNA sequence: TGCAGTGCTAGTACTTTGGGGGGGGGCAGGTACGAGCAGTACTTC. This chain joins TRBV20-1 and TRBJ2-7; D is perhaps TRBD2 (7 bases). The V end lost 3 bases, the J end lost 4 bases, and 19 bases lay between the germline ends. CDR3 size: 15 residues. Germline V lookup: CDR1 DFQATT, CDR2 SNEGSKA (reference sequence).

About this clonotype: This sequence may be a read error, since a much larger clone differs from it by one base. CDR3 residues: CSASPVSRSETQYF. CDR3 DNA sequence: TGCAGTGCTAGTCCCGTATCTAGATCAGAGACCCAGTACTTC. This chain uses TRBV20-1 with TRBJ2-5, with unresolved D. The V gene lost 3 bases and the J gene lost 4 bases, with 15 bases spanning the gap. The V gene's germline CDR1 is DFQATT and CDR2 SNEGSKA (reference sequence). The CDR3 length is 14 residues.

The genes are TRBV4-1 and TRBJ2-7; TRBD1 aligns across 9 bases. CDR3 length: 15 amino acids. Germline CDR1 and CDR2: MGHRA and YSYEKL. The ends lost 8 bases at V and 3 bases at J; junction bases unmatched: 11. CDR3: CASQPTRQGDYEQYF. The CDR3 DNA reads as TGCGCCAGCCAGCCAACCCGACAGGGGGACTACGAGCAGTACTTC.

This clonotype came up many times. The rearrangement uses TRBV6-5 and TRBJ2-1, with D uncertain. CDR1 and CDR2 from the germline V gene are MNHEY and SVGAGI. Trimming removed 0 bases from V and 10 bases from J, with 4 bases in between. The CDR3 contains 11 residues. This CDR3 reads CASSYSREQFF. For the CDR3, the DNA is TGTGCCAGCAGTTACTCGCGGGAGCAGTTCTTC.

Concerning this clonotype: Germline and junction disagree at one end, which may indicate a read error. This chain links TRBV12-3 or TRBV12-4 with TRBJ2-6, with 9 bases identical to TRBD1. The CDR3 consists of 18 residues. The CDR3: CAISSYDRGASGANVLTF. The CDR3 DNA sequence: TGTGCCATCAGTTCCTACGACAGGGGGGCTTCTGGGGCCAACGTCCTGACTTTC.

The chain employs TRBV27 and TRBJ2-7; 7 bases fit TRBD2. Looked up from germline, CDR1 is MNHEY and CDR2 is SMNVEV (reference sequence). This CDR3 comprises 15 residues. Trimming cost V 2 bases and J 4 bases; bases outside gene matches: 8. The CDR3 coding sequence is TGTGCCAGCAGTTTAAGGTGGGAGGGTTCGTACGAGCAGTACTTC. This gives the protein CASSLRWEGSYEQYF.

The V and J genes are TRBV12-3 or TRBV12-4 and TRBJ1-4; perhaps TRBD1 as D (6 bases). The CDR3 spans 15 residues. V gave up 6 bases and J gave up 8 bases, with 19 bases separating them. The CDR3 here is CASRRATGSGEKLFF. The CDR3 nucleotides are TGTGCCAGCAGACGAGCGACAGGCTCGGGGGAAAAACTGTTTTTT.

V gene TRBV11-2 combines with J gene TRBJ2-7; TRBD1 matches 9 bases. The CDR3 runs 15 residues. Looked up from germline, CDR1 is SGHAT and CDR2 is FQNNGV. The trim removed 2 bases at V and 4 bases at J, leaving 6 bases unmatched. The CDR3 DNA sequence: TGTGCCAGCAGCTTATCCTGGGACAGGGTTTACGAGCAGTACTTC. This codes for CASSLSWDRVYEQYF.

The V gene is TRBV5-1, the J gene TRBJ2-3, with no clear D. This CDR3 region has 17 residues. V lost 3 bases and J 0 bases, leaving 17 bases between the germline ends. The V gene's germline CDR1 is SGHRS and CDR2 YFSETQ. CDR3 region: CASSWTGLAVSTDTQYF. The CDR3 DNA reads TGCGCCAGCAGCTGGACCGGGTTGGCGGTAAGCACAGATACGCAGTATTTT. Based on the CDR3 plus reference TRBV5-1 and TRBJ2-3, the full variable domain is KAGVTQTPRYLIKTRGQQVTLSCSPISGHRSVSWYQQTPGQGLQFLFEYFSETQRNKGNFPGRFSGRQFSNSRSEMNVSTLELGDSALYLCASSWTGLAVSTDTQYFGPGTRLTVL.

This clonotype was counted many times. This chain joins TRBV20-1 and TRBJ2-3; TRBD2 might be the D (6 bases). Per the germline V gene, CDR1 is DFQATT and CDR2 is SNEGSKA (reference sequence). Trimming shortened V by 2 bases and J by 1 base, and 10 bases separated the two germline ends. The CDR3 extends over 14 amino acids. CDR3 sequence reads: CSARSGLGTDTQYF. The CDR3 coding sequence is TGCAGTGCTAGATCGGGACTCGGCACAGATACGCAGTATTTT.